This TCR beta chain is drawn from a study of T-cell reconstitution after alpha-beta-depleted transplantation in children. The CDR3 length is 16 residues. CDR1 KGHSH and CDR2 LQKENI come from the germline V gene. V lost 4 bases to trimming and J lost 2 bases, with 15 bases between them. This clonotype was seen a handful of times. Its antigen remains unknown. The library targeted TCRbeta and was prepared with unique molecular identifiers. TCRdb reanalysed the PCR reads using MiXCR and keeps one entry per CDR3 protein. Of around 450,000 distinct CDR3 sequences detected, around 15% appear once; the ten largest clones hold over 25%. Regarding the study as a whole: By one year post-transplant, T-cell counts and diversity largely arose from T cells that were newly produced.

Here the sequenced sample was PBMCs, mostly from graft donor cells, taken 360 days after TCRalphabeta/CD19-depleted stem cell transplant. The receptor was isolated from a boy in the first two years of life who had a stem cell transplant for Wiskott-Aldrich syndrome, so the T cells may come from the graft donor. The chain links TRBV18 to TRBJ2-1, with D possibly TRBD2 on 5 matching bases. The CDR3 loop is CASSHQGLRAYNEQFF. CDR3 nucleotide sequence: TGTGCCAGCTCACACCAAGGACTCCGGGCCTACAATGAGCAGTTCTTC.